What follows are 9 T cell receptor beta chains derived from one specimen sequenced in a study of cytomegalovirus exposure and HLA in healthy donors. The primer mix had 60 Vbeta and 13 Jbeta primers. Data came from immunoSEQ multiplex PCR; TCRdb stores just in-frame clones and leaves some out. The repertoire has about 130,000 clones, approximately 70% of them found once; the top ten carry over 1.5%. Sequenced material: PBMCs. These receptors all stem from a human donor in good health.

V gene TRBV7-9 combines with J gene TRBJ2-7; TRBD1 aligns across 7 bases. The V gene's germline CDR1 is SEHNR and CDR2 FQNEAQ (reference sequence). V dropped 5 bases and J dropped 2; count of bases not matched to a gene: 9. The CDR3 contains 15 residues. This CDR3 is CASSPSRDRAYEQYF. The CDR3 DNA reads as TGTGCCAGCAGCCCGAGCCGGGACAGAGCCTACGAGCAGTACTTC.

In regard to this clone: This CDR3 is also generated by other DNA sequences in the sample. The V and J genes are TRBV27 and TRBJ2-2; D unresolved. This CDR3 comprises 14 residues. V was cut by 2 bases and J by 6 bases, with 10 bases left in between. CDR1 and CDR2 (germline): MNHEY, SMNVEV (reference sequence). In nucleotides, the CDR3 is TGTGCCAGCAGTTTAGGTAGTTCGGCCGGGGAGCTGTTTTTT. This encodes CASSLGSSAGELFF.

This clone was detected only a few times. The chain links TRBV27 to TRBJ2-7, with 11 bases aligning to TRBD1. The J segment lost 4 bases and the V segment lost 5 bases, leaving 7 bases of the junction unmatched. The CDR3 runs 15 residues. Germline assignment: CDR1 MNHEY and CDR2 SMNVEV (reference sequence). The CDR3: CASSQTGQGVYEQYF. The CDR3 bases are TGTGCCAGCAGTCAAACGGGACAGGGGGTGTACGAGCAGTACTTC.

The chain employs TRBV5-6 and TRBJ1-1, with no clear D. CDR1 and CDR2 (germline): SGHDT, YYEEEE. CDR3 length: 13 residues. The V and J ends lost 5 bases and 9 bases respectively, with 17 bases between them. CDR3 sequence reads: CASRPGSDGKAFF. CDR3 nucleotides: TGTGCCAGCAGACCAGGCTCTGACGGCAAAGCTTTCTTT.

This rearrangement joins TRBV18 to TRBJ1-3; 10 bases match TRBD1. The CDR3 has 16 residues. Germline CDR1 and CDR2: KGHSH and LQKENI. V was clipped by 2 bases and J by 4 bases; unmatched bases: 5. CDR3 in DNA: TGTGCCAGCTCACCATCGCGACAGGGGGCAGGAAACACCATATATTTT. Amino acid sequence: CASSPSRQGAGNTIYF.

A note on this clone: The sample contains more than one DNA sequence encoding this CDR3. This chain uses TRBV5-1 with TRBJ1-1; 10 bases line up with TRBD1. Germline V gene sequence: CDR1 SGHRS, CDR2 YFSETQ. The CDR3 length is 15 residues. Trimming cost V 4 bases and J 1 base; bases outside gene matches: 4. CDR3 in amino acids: CASSPRQGANTEAFF. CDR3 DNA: TGCGCCAGCAGCCCAAGACAGGGGGCGAACACTGAAGCTTTCTTT.

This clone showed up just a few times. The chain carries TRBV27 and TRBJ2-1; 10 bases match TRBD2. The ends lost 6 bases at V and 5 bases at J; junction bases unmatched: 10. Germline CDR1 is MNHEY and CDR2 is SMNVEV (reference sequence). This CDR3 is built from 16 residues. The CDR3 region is CASRTNAGLANNEQFF. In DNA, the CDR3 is TGTGCCAGCAGAACAAACGCGGGACTAGCGAACAATGAGCAGTTCTTC.

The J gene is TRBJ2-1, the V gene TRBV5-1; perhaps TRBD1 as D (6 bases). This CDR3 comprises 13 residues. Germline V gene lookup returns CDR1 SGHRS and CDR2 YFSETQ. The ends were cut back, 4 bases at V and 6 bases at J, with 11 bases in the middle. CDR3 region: CASSPDSGNEQFF. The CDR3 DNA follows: TGCGCCAGCAGCCCGGACAGCGGCAATGAGCAGTTCTTC. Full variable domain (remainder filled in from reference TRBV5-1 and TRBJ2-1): KAGVTQTPRYLIKTRGQQVTLSCSPISGHRSVSWYQQTPGQGLQFLFEYFSETQRNKGNFPGRFSGRQFSNSRSEMNVSTLELGDSALYLCASSPDSGNEQFFGPGTRLTVL.

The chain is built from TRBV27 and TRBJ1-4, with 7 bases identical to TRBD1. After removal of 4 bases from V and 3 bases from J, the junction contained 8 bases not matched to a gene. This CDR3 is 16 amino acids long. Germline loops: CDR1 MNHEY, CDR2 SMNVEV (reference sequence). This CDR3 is CASSSPGGLANEKLFF. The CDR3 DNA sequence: TGTGCCAGCAGTTCCCCAGGGGGGTTGGCTAATGAAAAACTGTTTTTT. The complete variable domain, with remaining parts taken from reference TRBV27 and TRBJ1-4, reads EAQVTQNPRYLITVTGKKLTVTCSQNMNHEYMSWYRQDPGLGLRQIYYSMNVEVTDKGDVPEGYKVSRKEKRNFPLILESPSPNQTSLYFCASSSPGGLANEKLFFGSGTQLSVL.